Each of the 12 T cell receptor beta chains below was sequenced from the same sample in a study of T cells after yellow fever vaccination. TCRdb re-called the 5' RACE reads with MiXCR, one entry per CDR3 protein. The sample holds about 230,000 distinct CDR3 sequences, 6% to 8% seen once. Specimen: CD4+ T cells sorted from PBMCs, collected on the day of the yellow fever booster vaccination. All receptors derive from a man aged 30 to 39 who received the YFV17D yellow fever vaccine.

This clonotype was counted between two and nine times. The V gene is TRBV7-2, the J gene TRBJ2-3, with D unresolved. The CDR3 loop spans 11 amino acids. V was pared by 5 bases and J by 8 bases, with 8 bases between. Looked up from germline, CDR1 is SGHTA and CDR2 is FQGNSA. The CDR3 loop reads CASSLDGTQYF. CDR3 nucleotide sequence: TGTGCCAGCAGCCTAGATGGTACGCAGTATTTT.

V usage is TRBV20-1 and J usage is TRBJ1-2; a possible D gene is TRBD1 (5 bases). The CDR3 contains 13 residues. From germline, CDR1 is DFQATT and CDR2 SNEGSKA (reference sequence). With 5 bases removed from V and 2 bases from J, the gap between germline ends came to 12 bases. CDR3 residues: CSALRTKNYGYTF. DNA for the CDR3: TGCAGTGCTCTCCGGACAAAAAACTATGGCTACACCTTC.

In this sample, this clonotype turned up a few times. This chain links TRBV20-1 with TRBJ1-1; D is unclear. Per germline, CDR1 DFQATT and CDR2 SNEGSKA (reference sequence). Trimming shortened V by 0 bases and J by 8 bases, and 7 bases separated the two germline ends. The CDR3 covers 11 residues. The CDR3 DNA is TGCAGTGCTAGAGAGGACGGCGAAGCTTTCTTT. It codes for CSAREDGEAFF.

The sample holds a few counts of this clonotype. The chain carries TRBV7-2 and TRBJ2-2, with TRBD2 identical over 9 bases. The CDR3 extends over 15 amino acids. Germline-derived CDR1 and CDR2 are SGHTA and FQGNSA. V lost 5 bases and J lost 8; bases outside the gene matches: 9. The CDR3 loop reads CASSQAQRGAGELFF. The CDR3 DNA reads TGTGCCAGCAGCCAAGCGCAGCGGGGGGCTGGGGAGCTGTTTTTT.

This clonotype was counted only a few times. The V call is TRBV24-1, the J call TRBJ2-5; D uncertain. The germline V gene has CDR1 KGHDR and CDR2 SFDVKD. V gave up 3 bases and J gave up 0 bases, with 7 bases separating them. CDR3 length: 14 amino acids. CDR3 nucleotides: TGTGCCACCAGTGATCCGAAATACCAAGAGACCCAGTACTTC. Translation gives CATSDPKYQETQYF.

This clonotype was seen ten or more times. J is TRBJ1-4 and V is TRBV5-1; the D gene is possibly TRBD1 (5 bases). The CDR3 extends over 15 amino acids. Germline-derived CDR1 and CDR2 are SGHRS and YFSETQ. Trimming pared 4 bases from V and 3 bases from J, leaving 13 bases between. The CDR3 DNA follows: TGCGCCAGCAGCCCCGCGGGGCGGCCTAATGAAAAACTGTTTTTT. Translation gives CASSPAGRPNEKLFF. Together with reference TRBV5-1 and TRBJ1-4, the CDR3 gives the full variable domain: KAGVTQTPRYLIKTRGQQVTLSCSPISGHRSVSWYQQTPGQGLQFLFEYFSETQRNKGNFPGRFSGRQFSNSRSEMNVSTLELGDSALYLCASSPAGRPNEKLFFGSGTQLSVL.

This clonotype was found many times. This sequence joins TRBV6-5 and TRBJ2-3, with D perhaps TRBD2 (5 bases). The CDR3 is 12 amino acids. Trimming left V 6 bases short and J 6 bases short, with 10 bases between. The V gene's germline CDR1 is MNHEY and CDR2 SVGAGI. The DNA of the CDR3 is TGTGCCAGCAGGGCCGGCGGGGATACGCAGTATTTT. As protein: CASRAGGDTQYF.

In the case of this clonotype: At one end, the junction sequence differs from germline, possibly due to a read error. The V call is TRBV20-1, the J call TRBJ2-1; the match to TRBD2 covers 10 bases. This CDR3 contains 15 residues. Germline lookup yields CDR1 DFQATT and CDR2 SNEGSKA (reference sequence). CDR3 protein: CCARDSSGSDNEQFF. DNA of the CDR3: TGCTGTGCTAGGGATTCTAGCGGGAGTGACAATGAGCAGTTCTTC.

The sample holds a few counts of this clonotype. The chain links TRBV20-1 to TRBJ2-3; D gene ambiguous. V lost 7 bases to trimming and J lost 0 bases, with 11 bases between them. Germline V lookup: CDR1 DFQATT, CDR2 SNEGSKA (reference sequence). The CDR3 contains 13 residues. CDR3: CSVLRGSTDTQYF. The CDR3 nucleotides read TGCAGTGTCTTACGTGGAAGCACAGATACGCAGTATTTT.

This clonotype was counted between two and nine times. The chain employs TRBV10-3 and TRBJ1-5; D unclear. Germline loops: CDR1 ENHRY, CDR2 SYGVKD. The CDR3 contains 15 residues. The V gene lost 0 bases and the J gene lost 6 bases, with 12 bases spanning the gap. The CDR3 here is CAISESSGLGQPQHF. The CDR3 bases are TGTGCCATCAGTGAGTCGTCGGGTTTGGGTCAGCCCCAGCATTTT.

This clonotype was picked up many times. The chain links TRBV7-3 to TRBJ2-2, with 9 bases identical to TRBD1. J gave up 5 bases and V 5 bases, and 9 bases lay outside the gene matches. Germline V gene data show CDR1 as SGHTA and CDR2 as FQGTGA. This CDR3 has 16 amino acids. CDR3 DNA sequence: TGTGCCAGCAGCACGGAACAGGGGGCGAGGACCGGGGAGCTGTTTTTT. Residues: CASSTEQGARTGELFF. The full variable domain, with the rest looked up from reference TRBV7-3 and TRBJ2-2, is GAGVSQTPSNKVTEKGKYVELRCDPISGHTALYWYRQSLGQGPEFLIYFQGTGAADDSGLPNDRFFAVRPEGSVSTLKIQRTERGDSAVYLCASSTEQGARTGELFFGEGSRLTVL.

Only a few counts were recorded for this clonotype. The chain joins TRBV20-1 to TRBJ2-7, with 14 bases matching TRBD2. J gave up 5 bases and V 6 bases, and 9 bases lay outside the gene matches. This CDR3 has 15 amino acids. Germline assignment: CDR1 DFQATT and CDR2 SNEGSKA (reference sequence). In nucleotides, the CDR3 is TGCAGTGCGGTCTCCGGGACTAGCGGGAGTAACGAGCAGTACTTC. Residues: CSAVSGTSGSNEQYF.